This TCR beta chain was found in a study of monozygotic twins with inflammatory bowel disease. Reprocessing the 5' RACE reads, TCRdb reports a single entry for every CDR3 protein and omits DNA. Its table records fewer than 450,000 distinct CDR3 sequences. The CDR3 spans 17 residues. From germline, CDR1 is MNHEY and CDR2 SMNVEV (reference sequence). The sample was blood. The sequence came from a human donor with ulcerative colitis or Crohn's disease, or a healthy co-twin of an affected twin (not recorded which). The chain combines TRBV27 with TRBJ2-1; TCRdb's D call of TRBD1 is untestable without DNA. This chain's CDR3 is CASKLRQGQPSYNEQFF.